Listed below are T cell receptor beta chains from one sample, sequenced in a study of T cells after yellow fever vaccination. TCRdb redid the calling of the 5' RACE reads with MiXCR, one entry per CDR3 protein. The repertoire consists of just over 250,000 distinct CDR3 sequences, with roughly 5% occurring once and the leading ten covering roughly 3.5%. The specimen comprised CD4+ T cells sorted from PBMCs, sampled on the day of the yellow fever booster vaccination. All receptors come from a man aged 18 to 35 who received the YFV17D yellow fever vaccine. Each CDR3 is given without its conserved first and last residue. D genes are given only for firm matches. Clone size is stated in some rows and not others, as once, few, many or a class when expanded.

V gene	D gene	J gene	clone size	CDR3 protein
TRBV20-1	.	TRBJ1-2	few	SASRTVYGYT
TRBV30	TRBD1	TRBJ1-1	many	ARSGTGMGEAF
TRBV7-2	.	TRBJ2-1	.	ASSFRDGNEQF
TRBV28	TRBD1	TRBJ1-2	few	ASSSPGQGTSNYGYT
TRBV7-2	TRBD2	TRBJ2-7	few	ASSFTSGGPTYEQY
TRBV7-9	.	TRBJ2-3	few	ASSEGTRRDTDTQY
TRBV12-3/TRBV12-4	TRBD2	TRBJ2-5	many	ASRTSGASTQY
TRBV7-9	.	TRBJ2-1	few	ASSLAGGSEQF
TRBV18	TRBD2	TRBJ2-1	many	ASGPQGLGLLEQF
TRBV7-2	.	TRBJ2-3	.	ASSRIALRDTQY
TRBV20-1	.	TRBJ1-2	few	SARQGFNYGYT
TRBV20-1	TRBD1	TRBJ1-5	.	SARDVQGAMPQH
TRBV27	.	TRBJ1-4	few	ASSRRGGGFNEKLF
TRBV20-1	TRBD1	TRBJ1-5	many	SANTGVGQPQH
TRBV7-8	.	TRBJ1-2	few	ASSPARSFYGYT
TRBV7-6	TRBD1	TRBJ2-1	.	ASSSRQGLYNEQF
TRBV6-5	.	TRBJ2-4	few	ASKRDGGVAKNIQY
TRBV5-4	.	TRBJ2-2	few	ASSLARGELF
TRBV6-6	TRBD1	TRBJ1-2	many	ASSRDSSNYGYT
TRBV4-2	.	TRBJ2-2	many	ASSQDEGGELF
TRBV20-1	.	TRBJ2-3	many	SAQGWGGTDTQY
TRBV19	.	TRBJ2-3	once	ASTQGLTGSTDTQY
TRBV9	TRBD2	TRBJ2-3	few	ASSVGPRGGTDTQY
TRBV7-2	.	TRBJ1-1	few	ASSRLGGRMNTEAF
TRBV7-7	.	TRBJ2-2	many	ASSLRQGPILGAGELF
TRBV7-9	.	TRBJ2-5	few	ASSHPLLGAGQETQY
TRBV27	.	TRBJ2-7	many	ASSFGTTYEQY
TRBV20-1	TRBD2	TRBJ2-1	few	SARDVGRLAGVYNEQF
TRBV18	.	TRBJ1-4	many	ASSGTAAFNEKLF
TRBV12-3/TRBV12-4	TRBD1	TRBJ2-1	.	ASSLRQGAYNEQF
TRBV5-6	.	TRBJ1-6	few	ASSLLDSVNSPLH
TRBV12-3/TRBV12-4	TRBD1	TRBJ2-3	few	ASSPRDRRPDTQY
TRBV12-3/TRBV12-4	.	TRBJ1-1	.	ASRELENTEAF